This TCR beta chain comes out of a study of low-dose radiotherapy and immunotherapy resistance in tumors. Looking at the study overall: Doses of 0.5 Gy per fraction every 2 weeks, totaling 6.5 Gy, went to Cohort 1. One day prior to radiation and immunotherapy, intravenous cyclophosphamide at 200 mg/m2 was given, repeated every two weeks.

The table lists this clonotype with many counts. This CDR3 has 14 amino acids. With 1 base removed from V and 1 base from J, the gap between germline ends came to 5 bases. Germline V gene data show CDR1 as LNHNV and CDR2 as YYDKDF (reference sequence). Time point indicated: before trial treatment. Each donor was administered nivolumab, ipilimumab, aspirin, low-dose cyclophosphamide and low-dose radiotherapy. First-strand cDNA relied on TRAV- and TRBV-specific primers spanning alpha and beta chains. TCR amplification involved about 21 PCR cycles with a constant-region primer and V-primer adapter. Researchers amplified the isolated mRNA using in vitro transcription. TCRdb analysed the reads with MiXCR anew, one entry per CDR3 protein. The sample comprises 80,000 to 95,000 distinct CDR3 sequences, roughly 9% of which are singletons, and 1% rests with the top ten.

The specimen comprised PBMCs, sampled before treatment. The rearrangement joins TRBV15 to TRBJ1-5; D is unclear. The TCR comes from a male donor with prostate cancer. The CDR3 DNA follows: TGTGCCACCAGCAGAGTTGACAGCAATCAGCCCCAGCATTTT. This translates into CATSRVDSNQPQHF.